Below are 9 T cell receptor beta chains sequenced from a single sample in a study of blood T cell repertoires in COVID-19. Produced via immunoSEQ multiplex PCR; TCRdb's table is partial and in-frame only. The sample includes some 140,000 clones, just under 85% seen only once; the top ten take 25% to 35%. The sequenced sample was peripheral blood. The receptor set was obtained from a woman in her sixties with acute or convalescent COVID-19.

The V call is TRBV4-1, the J call TRBJ2-3; 10 nucleotides match TRBD2. CDR1 and CDR2 from the germline V gene are MGHRA and YSYEKL. Germline trimming cut 0 bases from V and 1 base from J; bases unmatched to any gene: 1. This CDR3 has 16 residues. The CDR3: CASSQDLAGGTDTQYF. The CDR3 nucleotides read TGCGCCAGCAGCCAAGACCTAGCGGGGGGCACAGATACGCAGTATTTT.

The genes are TRBV5-1 and TRBJ2-5; possibly TRBD2 for D (5 bases). This CDR3 is 12 amino acids long. Between the trimmed V and J ends, which lost 4 bases and 5 bases, there was a span of 9 bases. Germline V gene lookup returns CDR1 SGHRS and CDR2 YFSETQ. CDR3 bases: TGCGCCAGCAGCCCGGAGGCCGAGACCCAGTACTTC. Translation: CASSPEAETQYF.

The genes are TRBV28 and TRBJ1-6, with no clear D. V dropped 7 bases and J dropped 7 bases, with 20 bases sitting between them. Per germline, CDR1 MDHEN and CDR2 SYDVKM. The CDR3 is made up of 16 amino acids. DNA of the CDR3: TGTGCCAGCATCCACTCCCCGAAATTTCCAAATTCACCCCTCCACTTT. It yields the protein CASIHSPKFPNSPLHF.

This sequence joins TRBV7-3 and TRBJ2-1, with TRBD2 matching over 11 bases. The CDR3 is made up of 15 amino acids. The V gene's germline CDR1 is SGHTA and CDR2 FQGTGA. The V segment lost 5 bases and the J segment 7 bases; nucleotides outside the gene matches: 7. The CDR3, as DNA: TGTGCCAGCAGCCCAACTAGCGGGGGTAGAAATGAGCAGTTCTTC. Its translation: CASSPTSGGRNEQFF. Variable domain in full (rest from reference TRBV7-3 and TRBJ2-1): GAGVSQTPSNKVTEKGKYVELRCDPISGHTALYWYRQSLGQGPEFLIYFQGTGAADDSGLPNDRFFAVRPEGSVSTLKIQRTERGDSAVYLCASSPTSGGRNEQFFGPGTRLTVL.

CDR3 in amino acids: CAISDRGGYGYTF. The DNA for the CDR3 is TGTGCCATCAGTGACCGCGGGGGCTATGGCTACACCTTC. The chain has TRBV10-3 and TRBJ1-2, with D possibly matching TRBD1 (5 bases). CDR3 size: 13 residues. Germline V gene lookup returns CDR1 ENHRY and CDR2 SYGVKD. The V and J ends lost 3 bases and 4 bases respectively, with 9 bases between them.

CDR3: CAIRGGVGNQPQHF. The DNA for the CDR3 is TGTGCCATCAGGGGGGGAGTGGGCAATCAGCCCCAGCATTTT. The chain combines TRBV10-3 with TRBJ1-5; TRBD1 might be the D (5 bases). Trimming shortened V by 6 bases and J by 2 bases, and 11 bases separated the two germline ends. Germline loops: CDR1 ENHRY, CDR2 SYGVKD. This CDR3 has 14 residues.

The chain couples TRBV30 to TRBJ1-1; tentative D call: TRBD1 (5 bases). Trimming took off 3 bases at V and 6 bases at J, with 14 bases between the two ends. CDR1 and CDR2 from the germline V gene are GTSNPN and SVGIG (reference sequence). CDR3 length equals 13 residues. The CDR3 DNA is TGTGCCTGGAGCGGCAGGGCGGGGGCTGAAGCTTTCTTT. Translating gives CAWSGRAGAEAFF.

The V call is TRBV28, the J call TRBJ1-2; 8 bases match TRBD1. This CDR3 comprises 15 residues. CDR1 is MDHEN, CDR2 SYDVKM, per germline. V lost 2 bases to trimming and J lost 4 bases; unmatched junction nucleotides: 6. CDR3 sequence reads: CASSLVHRGIYGYTF. As DNA, the CDR3 is TGTGCCAGCAGTTTAGTGCACAGGGGGATCTATGGCTACACCTTC.

The V gene is TRBV14, the J gene TRBJ2-2; TRBD2 aligns across 9 bases. Germline CDR1 reads SGHDN; CDR2 reads FVKESK. After removal of 10 bases from V and 2 bases from J, the junction contained 8 bases not matched to a gene. This CDR3 is 15 amino acids long. The CDR3 protein is CANRRSGGNTGELFF. CDR3 in DNA: TGTGCCAACAGACGTAGCGGGGGCAACACCGGGGAGCTGTTTTTT.